These 9 T cell receptor beta chains were sequenced from one sample in a study of spatial heterogeneity in lung cancer. Study-wide results and limits: How many expanded intratumoral alpha and beta TCRs were present tracked the tumor mutation count, which was a count of nonsynonymous mutations.

As to time point: sample taken at primary tumor resection. TCRdb re-analysed the 5' RACE reads in MiXCR, keeping a single row per CDR3 protein. The profile shows some 96,000 distinct CDR3 sequences, approximately 4.7% of them singletons. Their antigen targets remain unknown. The sequences come from lung tumor tissue, collected at surgery. The receptors originated from a male donor with early-stage non-small cell lung cancer.

This clonotype was seen ten or more times. The rearrangement links TRBV12-3 or TRBV12-4 to TRBJ2-1; 12 positions agree with TRBD2. Losses at the gene ends were 5 bases for V and 8 bases for J; bases not matched to a gene: 7. There are 15 residues in the CDR3. CDR3 sequence: CASSLRLAGADEQFF. The CDR3 nucleotides read TGTGCCAGCAGTCTCCGACTAGCGGGAGCGGATGAGCAGTTCTTC.

This clonotype was seen at least ten times. V is TRBV28 and J is TRBJ1-5, with D unclear. Germline V gives CDR1 MDHEN, CDR2 SYDVKM. This CDR3 region has 17 residues. Trimming removed 5 bases from V and 0 bases from J, with 17 bases in between. Here the CDR3 reads CASSVGHGFVSNQPQHF. The CDR3 DNA sequence: TGTGCCAGCAGTGTGGGCCACGGTTTTGTTAGCAATCAGCCCCAGCATTTT.

This clonotype was detected a few times. V is TRBV29-1 and J is TRBJ1-3; no clear D gene. The germline gives CDR1 SQVTM, CDR2 ANQGSEA. The CDR3 runs 11 residues. Trimming removed 5 bases from V and 0 bases from J, with 2 bases in between. The CDR3 sequence is CSVFSGNTIYF. CDR3 DNA sequence: TGCAGCGTTTTCTCTGGAAACACCATATATTTT.

At least ten counts were recorded for this clonotype. The V and J genes are TRBV7-2 and TRBJ2-2; 9 bases map to TRBD2. From germline, CDR1 is SGHTA and CDR2 FQGNSA. The CDR3 loop spans 21 amino acids. Trimming cost V 5 bases and J 3 bases; bases outside gene matches: 22. The CDR3 bases are TGTGCCAGCAGCCCGGGACTAGCTGAGACCCCGGATGTCGCGGACACCGGGGAGCTGTTTTTT. Translated: CASSPGLAETPDVADTGELFF.

This clonotype was counted ten times or more. V gene TRBV27 combines with J gene TRBJ2-7; 8 bases are shared with TRBD1. The CDR3 sequence is 15 residues long. From germline, CDR1 is MNHEY and CDR2 SMNVEV (reference sequence). V was pared by 6 bases and J by 7 bases, with 14 bases of the junction left unmatched. CDR3 nucleotides: TGTGCCAGCAGCTCGGACAGGGCATTGGGAACGGAGCAGTACTTC. Translated: CASSSDRALGTEQYF.

This clonotype was counted ten times or more. The rearrangement uses TRBV4-2 and TRBJ2-1; 8 nucleotides match TRBD2. CDR1 LGHNA and CDR2 YNFKEQ come from the germline V gene. V was pared by 0 bases and J by 3 bases, with 7 bases of the junction left unmatched. The CDR3 extends over 17 amino acids. The CDR3 sequence is CASSQDPPGRGYNEQFF. In DNA, the CDR3 is TGTGCCAGCAGCCAAGATCCCCCCGGGAGGGGCTACAATGAGCAGTTCTTC.

In this sample, this clonotype turned up many times. The V gene is TRBV7-9, the J gene TRBJ2-2; D ambiguous. Germline V CDR1 and CDR2: SEHNR, FQNEAQ (reference sequence). The CDR3 is made up of 15 amino acids. Trimming left V 10 bases short and J 0 bases short, with 15 bases between. For the CDR3, the DNA is TGTGCCAACCAGCAGGCGTCCGCGAACACCGGGGAGCTGTTTTTT. This translates into CANQQASANTGELFF.

The sample holds many counts of this clonotype. The chain employs TRBV4-1 and TRBJ1-5; 11 bases fit TRBD1. Germline values: CDR1 MGHRA, CDR2 YSYEKL. The CDR3 extends over 16 amino acids. The V segment lost 0 bases and the J segment 4 bases; nucleotides outside the gene matches: 2. DNA of the CDR3: TGCGCCAGCAGCCAAGACCGGGACAGGGGGAATCAGCCCCAGCATTTT. Translation: CASSQDRDRGNQPQHF.

This clonotype was picked up many times. The chain is built from TRBV9 and TRBJ2-1; 7 positions match TRBD2. The CDR3 covers 15 residues. Unmatched junction bases numbered 10, after V lost 4 bases and J lost 6 bases. Per germline, CDR1 SGDLS and CDR2 YYNGEE. CDR3 protein: CASSLTGGPGNEQFF. CDR3 DNA: TGTGCCAGCAGCCTAACGGGAGGACCGGGCAATGAGCAGTTCTTC.